This is a list of T cell receptor beta chains from one sample in a study of blood T cell repertoires in COVID-19. Sequencing was performed with immunoSEQ multiplex PCR; in TCRdb, only in-frame clones are kept and a portion is missing. The data show 85,000 to 100,000 clones, with around three quarters seen just once and nearly 9% held by the top ten. The sequenced material came from peripheral blood. The receptors shown here come from a man aged 45-65 years who had recovered from COVID-19. Both conserved end residues are part of each CDR3. Each record gives: J gene, clone size, V gene, CDR3 length, D gene, CDR3 DNA, CDR3 protein. The D gene is left open where the match is weak. Only part of the rows carry a size: once, few, many, or a class if the clone is expanded.

J gene: TRBJ1-2
clone size: .
V gene: TRBV7-2
CDR3 length: 19
D gene: .
CDR3 DNA: TGTGCCAGCAGCTTATATTACATAGGGGGGGGGAGCTCTAACTATGGCTACACCTTC
CDR3 protein: CASSLYYIGGGSSNYGYTF

J gene: TRBJ2-7
clone size: .
V gene: TRBV5-1
CDR3 length: 14
D gene: .
CDR3 DNA: TGCGCCAGCAGCTTGGTGGGCGCGACCTACGAGCAGTACTTC
CDR3 protein: CASSLVGATYEQYF

J gene: TRBJ2-2
clone size: once
V gene: TRBV4-3
CDR3 length: 15
D gene: .
CDR3 DNA: TGCGCCAGCAGTCCTAGCCTGTCCCCAACCGGGGAGCTGTTTTTT
CDR3 protein: CASSPSLSPTGELFF

J gene: TRBJ2-7
clone size: .
V gene: TRBV20-1
CDR3 length: 10
D gene: .
CDR3 DNA: TGCAGTGCTAGCGCGGAGGAGCAGTACTTC
CDR3 protein: CSASAEEQYF

J gene: TRBJ1-1
clone size: .
V gene: TRBV19
CDR3 length: 14
D gene: TRBD1
CDR3 DNA: TGTGCCAGTAGTTTCCGGGACAGCAACACTGAAGCTTTCTTT
CDR3 protein: CASSFRDSNTEAFF

J gene: TRBJ2-5
clone size: .
V gene: TRBV5-1
CDR3 length: 14
D gene: TRBD1
CDR3 DNA: TGCGCCAGCAGAACAGGGGGCTCGGGAGAGACCCAGTACTTC
CDR3 protein: CASRTGGSGETQYF

J gene: TRBJ2-1
clone size: many
V gene: TRBV11-3
CDR3 length: 14
D gene: .
CDR3 DNA: TGTGCCAGCAGCTTATCTGGTTTAGCAAATGAGCAGTTCTTC
CDR3 protein: CASSLSGLANEQFF

J gene: TRBJ2-4
clone size: .
V gene: TRBV3-1/TRBV3-2
CDR3 length: 17
D gene: .
CDR3 DNA: TGTGCCAGCAGCCAAGTGGCACAGACCTTAGCCAAAAACATTCAGTACTTC
CDR3 protein: CASSQVAQTLAKNIQYF

J gene: TRBJ2-5
clone size: .
V gene: TRBV5-1
CDR3 length: 15
D gene: .
CDR3 DNA: TGCGCCAGCAGCTTGTCGGGCAAGGGGCGGGAGACCCAGTACTTC
CDR3 protein: CASSLSGKGRETQYF

J gene: TRBJ1-1
clone size: .
V gene: TRBV6-5
CDR3 length: 15
D gene: TRBD1
CDR3 DNA: TGTGCCAGCACTCCTTTCGGACAGGGGAACACTGAAGCTTTCTTT
CDR3 protein: CASTPFGQGNTEAFF

J gene: TRBJ1-5
clone size: once
V gene: TRBV19
CDR3 length: 13
D gene: .
CDR3 DNA: TGTGCCAGTAGTAGCAGCGCCAATCAGCCCCAGCATTTT
CDR3 protein: CASSSSANQPQHF

J gene: TRBJ2-3
clone size: .
V gene: TRBV10-3
CDR3 length: 15
D gene: TRBD2
CDR3 DNA: TGTGCCATCAGTTGGACTAGCGCGGAAACAGATACGCAGTATTTT
CDR3 protein: CAISWTSAETDTQYF

J gene: TRBJ2-3
clone size: .
V gene: TRBV7-9
CDR3 length: 15
D gene: .
CDR3 DNA: TGTGCCAGCAGCTACATTGGGGGGGCCCGAGATACGCAGTATTTT
CDR3 protein: CASSYIGGARDTQYF

J gene: TRBJ2-3
clone size: .
V gene: TRBV4-3
CDR3 length: 14
D gene: TRBD2
CDR3 DNA: TGCGCCAGCAGCCAAAGCGGGAGAGCAGATACGCAGTATTTT
CDR3 protein: CASSQSGRADTQYF

J gene: TRBJ1-6
clone size: .
V gene: TRBV28
CDR3 length: 15
D gene: .
CDR3 DNA: TGTGCCAGCAGTTTATGGGGGAGGGGGAATTCACCCCTCCACTTT
CDR3 protein: CASSLWGRGNSPLHF

J gene: TRBJ1-5
clone size: .
V gene: TRBV4-1
CDR3 length: 16
D gene: .
CDR3 DNA: TGCGCCAGCAGCCAGGAGGCCTTTGGTGGCAATCAGCCCCAGCATTTT
CDR3 protein: CASSQEAFGGNQPQHF

J gene: TRBJ1-2
clone size: .
V gene: TRBV14
CDR3 length: 14
D gene: .
CDR3 DNA: TGTGCCAGCAGCCAAGATCCCCGACAGTCGATCGTAACCTTC
CDR3 protein: CASSQDPRQSIVTF

J gene: TRBJ2-1
clone size: .
V gene: TRBV7-2
CDR3 length: 15
D gene: .
CDR3 DNA: TGTGCCAGCAGCCAGACTTGGGGGGCCTACAATGAGCAGTTCTTC
CDR3 protein: CASSQTWGAYNEQFF

J gene: TRBJ1-2
clone size: .
V gene: TRBV28
CDR3 length: 14
D gene: .
CDR3 DNA: TGTGCCAGCGGTTGGACAGTACGCGTCTATGGCTACACCTTC
CDR3 protein: CASGWTVRVYGYTF

J gene: TRBJ2-5
clone size: .
V gene: TRBV7-3
CDR3 length: 13
D gene: TRBD2
CDR3 DNA: TGTGCCAGCAGCTTGTTAGCGGGAGAGACCCAGTACTTC
CDR3 protein: CASSLLAGETQYF

J gene: TRBJ1-1
clone size: .
V gene: TRBV6-5
CDR3 length: 15
D gene: .
CDR3 DNA: TGTGCCAGCAGTTACCGAGGACAGATGAACACTGAAGCTTTCTTT
CDR3 protein: CASSYRGQMNTEAFF

J gene: TRBJ1-4
clone size: .
V gene: TRBV10-3
CDR3 length: 15
D gene: .
CDR3 DNA: TGTGCCATCAGTGAGGGTCAGGTTACTAATGAAAAACTGTTTTTT
CDR3 protein: CAISEGQVTNEKLFF

J gene: TRBJ1-5
clone size: many
V gene: TRBV6-5
CDR3 length: 13
D gene: .
CDR3 DNA: TGTGCCAGCAGAAACGGCCCGGGGCAGCCCCAGCATTTT
CDR3 protein: CASRNGPGQPQHF

J gene: TRBJ1-2
clone size: .
V gene: TRBV19
CDR3 length: 14
D gene: .
CDR3 DNA: TGTGCCAGTAGTAAAAACAGGGAGCCGGATGGCTACACCTTC
CDR3 protein: CASSKNREPDGYTF

J gene: TRBJ2-7
clone size: .
V gene: TRBV12-1
CDR3 length: 15
D gene: .
CDR3 DNA: TGTGCCAGCACCCCCCGGACAGGGAGGGCGTACGAGCAGTACTTC
CDR3 protein: CASTPRTGRAYEQYF

J gene: TRBJ2-7
clone size: .
V gene: TRBV7-8
CDR3 length: 15
D gene: TRBD2
CDR3 DNA: TGTGCCAGCAGGCCGTGGCGGGAGGAGACCTACGAGCAGTACTTC
CDR3 protein: CASRPWREETYEQYF

J gene: TRBJ1-1
clone size: .
V gene: TRBV28
CDR3 length: 14
D gene: .
CDR3 DNA: TGTGCCAGCAGACCCCTACAGGGAAACACTGAAGCTTTCTTT
CDR3 protein: CASRPLQGNTEAFF

J gene: TRBJ1-5
clone size: .
V gene: TRBV6-5
CDR3 length: 14
D gene: TRBD1
CDR3 DNA: TGTGCCAGCAGCTCACAACAGGGGGTCCAGCCCCAGCATTTT
CDR3 protein: CASSSQQGVQPQHF

J gene: TRBJ2-1
clone size: .
V gene: TRBV6-5
CDR3 length: 15
D gene: .
CDR3 DNA: TGTGCCAGCAGTTTCTTAGGGGCAAACTACAATGAGCAGTTCTTC
CDR3 protein: CASSFLGANYNEQFF

J gene: TRBJ1-3
clone size: .
V gene: TRBV9
CDR3 length: 15
D gene: TRBD1
CDR3 DNA: TGTGCCAGCAGCCGAGAGACAGGGGCTGGAAACACCATATATTTT
CDR3 protein: CASSRETGAGNTIYF

J gene: TRBJ2-1
clone size: .
V gene: TRBV5-6
CDR3 length: 16
D gene: TRBD2
CDR3 DNA: TGTGCCAGCAGCTTGGACCCAGCGGGAGGGCGCAATGAGCAGTTCTTC
CDR3 protein: CASSLDPAGGRNEQFF